This T cell receptor beta chain stems from a study of post-analysis software for immune sequencing data. Findings and caveats of the study: The F measure placed samples prepared in the same batch into strongly shared clusters. The study found TRBV5-6, TRBV5-1 and TRBV20-1 among a few TRBV segments more frequent in patients than controls. Among multiple sclerosis patients, normalized Chao1 diversity was significantly below that of controls.

Researchers reported that TCR beta cDNA libraries carried unique molecular identifiers. TCRdb itself ran the PCR reads through MiXCR, one entry per CDR3 protein. The repertoire holds a few hundred thousand distinct CDR3 sequences, with around 36% as singletons. Concerning this clonotype itself: Its antigen is undetermined.

The germline gives CDR1 SEHNR, CDR2 FQNEAQ (reference sequence). The CDR3 loop spans 13 amino acids. Trimming left V 5 bases short and J 0 bases short, with 8 bases between. The receptor comes from a girl aged 2-17 years with multiple sclerosis. This rearrangement joins TRBV7-9 to TRBJ2-7, with a weak D call TRBD2 (5 bases). The sequenced sample consisted of blood. The CDR3 DNA reads TGTGCCAGCAGCGTCGGGAACTCCTACGAGCAGTACGTC. Protein: CASSVGNSYEQYV.